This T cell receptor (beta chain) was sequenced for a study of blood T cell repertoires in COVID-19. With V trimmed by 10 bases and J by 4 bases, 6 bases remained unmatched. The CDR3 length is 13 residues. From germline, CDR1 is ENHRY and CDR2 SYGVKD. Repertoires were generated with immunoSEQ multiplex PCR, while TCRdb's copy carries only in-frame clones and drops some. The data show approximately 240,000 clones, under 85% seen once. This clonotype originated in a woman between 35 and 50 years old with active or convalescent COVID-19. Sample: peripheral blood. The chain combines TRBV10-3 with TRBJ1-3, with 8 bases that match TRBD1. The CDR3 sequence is CATLQGGGNTIYF. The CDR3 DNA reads TGTGCCACCTTACAGGGGGGCGGAAACACCATATATTTT.